These 25 T cell receptor beta chains share one sample of origin, sequenced in a study of shared clonotypes between healthy human individuals. The assay was immunoSEQ multiplex PCR, and TCRdb's table has in-frame clones only and misses some. The sample comprises about 490,000 clones, approximately 78% of which are singletons, and 9.5% to 15% rests with the top ten. The specimen sequenced was PBMCs. The receptors derive from a woman in her 40s in good health. Some clones in this sample may be carry-over from other donors' samples.

In this sample, this clone turned up many times. Other DNA sequences from this sample encode an identical CDR3 as well. V and J are TRBV2 and TRBJ1-5; D is possibly TRBD1 (5 bases). Trimming shortened V by 7 bases and J by 1 base, and 8 bases separated the two germline ends. The CDR3 is made up of 13 amino acids. Per germline, CDR1 SNHLY and CDR2 FYNNEI. As DNA, the CDR3 is TGTGCCAGCAAGAGGGACAGCAATCAGCCCCAGCATTTT. It translates to CASKRDSNQPQHF.

V usage is TRBV7-2 and J usage is TRBJ2-3; the match to TRBD2 covers 7 bases. The V segment lost 6 bases and the J segment 3 bases; nucleotides outside the gene matches: 9. Per the germline V gene, CDR1 is SGHTA and CDR2 is FQGNSA. The CDR3 covers 15 residues. CDR3 in amino acids: CASSLSGVVTDTQYF. In DNA, the CDR3 is TGTGCCAGCAGTTTGAGCGGGGTGGTGACAGATACGCAGTATTTT.

The chain couples TRBV19 to TRBJ1-5; perhaps TRBD1 as D (6 bases). CDR1 and CDR2 from the germline V gene are LNHDA and SQIVND (reference sequence). The length of the CDR3 is 14 residues. V was trimmed by 5 bases and J by 5 bases, leaving 13 bases between them. CDR3 protein: CASSSGQPHQPQHF. The CDR3 region has the DNA TGTGCCAGTAGTTCCGGACAGCCTCATCAGCCCCAGCATTTT.

The chain employs TRBV14 and TRBJ2-2, with 9 bases aligning to TRBD2. Germline CDR1 SGHDN, CDR2 FVKESK. With V trimmed by 4 bases and J by 4 bases, 4 bases remained unmatched. The CDR3 extends over 15 amino acids. For the CDR3, the DNA is TGTGCCAGCAGCCCCCTAGCGGGATCCACCGGGGAGCTGTTTTTT. Amino acid sequence: CASSPLAGSTGELFF.

The CDR3 protein is CASSLHGEGNTEAFF. CDR3 bases: TGTGCCAGCTCACTGCACGGTGAGGGGAACACTGAAGCTTTCTTT. The rearrangement joins TRBV18 to TRBJ1-1; D uncertain. V lost 4 bases and J lost 1, with 13 bases in between. CDR1 and CDR2 from the germline V gene are KGHSH and LQKENI. The CDR3 has 15 amino acids.

The gene calls are TRBV5-1 and TRBJ2-7; D call uncertain. V lost 0 bases to trimming and J lost 5 bases, with 9 bases between them. CDR3 length equals 13 residues. Germline V gene lookup returns CDR1 SGHRS and CDR2 YFSETQ. The CDR3 sequence: CASSLEHLDEQYF. CDR3 sequence (DNA): TGCGCCAGCAGCTTGGAACATCTCGACGAGCAGTACTTC.

This clone was counted a single time. The chain has TRBV28 and TRBJ2-7; TRBD1 aligns across 7 bases. This CDR3 comprises 14 residues. Germline lookup yields CDR1 MDHEN and CDR2 SYDVKM. After removal of 6 bases from V and 1 base from J, the junction contained 6 bases not matched to a gene. The CDR3 sequence is CASSPTGFSYEQYF. As DNA, the CDR3 is TGTGCCAGCAGCCCGACAGGGTTTTCCTACGAGCAGTACTTC.

CDR3 amino acids: CASSTGLNYGYTF. The CDR3, as DNA: TGTGCCAGTAGTACCGGCCTCAACTATGGCTACACCTTC. V usage is TRBV19 and J usage is TRBJ1-2; D not certain. Germline lookup yields CDR1 LNHDA and CDR2 SQIVND (reference sequence). Between the trimmed V and J ends, which lost 4 bases and 2 bases, there was a span of 8 bases. CDR3 length: 13 residues.

This clone was observed a handful of times. The chain joins TRBV9 to TRBJ1-4; tentative D call: TRBD1 (6 bases). The CDR3 covers 15 residues. The V and J ends lost 0 bases and 5 bases respectively, with 11 bases between them. The germline gives CDR1 SGDLS, CDR2 YYNGEE. The CDR3 sequence: CASSVGGRGNEKLFF. CDR3 coding DNA: TGTGCCAGCAGCGTAGGGGGGCGAGGGAATGAAAAACTGTTTTTT.

The rearrangement joins TRBV18 to TRBJ2-1; 7 nucleotides match TRBD2. Germline loops: CDR1 KGHSH, CDR2 LQKENI. V dropped 3 bases and J dropped 4; count of bases not matched to a gene: 6. CDR3 length: 15 amino acids. The CDR3 sequence: CASSPTSATYNEQFF. The DNA for the CDR3 is TGTGCCAGCTCACCCACTAGCGCGACTTACAATGAGCAGTTCTTC.

V gene TRBV19 combines with J gene TRBJ1-2; 9 bases map to TRBD1. Losses at the gene ends were 4 bases for V and 5 bases for J; bases not matched to a gene: 5. The germline CDR1 and CDR2 sequences are LNHDA and SQIVND (reference sequence). This CDR3 is 14 amino acids long. CDR3: CASSRGQGAYGYTF. The CDR3 bases are TGTGCCAGTAGTAGGGGACAGGGAGCTTATGGCTACACCTTC. The full variable domain, its missing parts supplied by reference TRBV19 and TRBJ1-2, is DGGITQSPKYLFRKEGQNVTLSCEQNLNHDAMYWYRQDPGQGLRLIYYSQIVNDFQKGDIAEGYSVSREKKESFPLTVTSAQKNPTAFYLCASSRGQGAYGYTFGSGTRLTVV.

V and J are TRBV4-3 and TRBJ2-2; D remains ambiguous. V shed 0 bases and J shed 1 base, with 6 bases lying between them. The CDR3 is 15 amino acids. The V gene's germline CDR1 is LGHNA and CDR2 YSLEER. CDR3 nucleotide sequence: TGCGCCAGCAGCCAAGATAGATTGAACACCGGGGAGCTGTTTTTT. It is translated as CASSQDRLNTGELFF.

In nucleotides, the CDR3 is TGCGCCAGCAGTGAGGTTGATAGCAACGAGCAGTACTTC. Amino acid sequence: CASSEVDSNEQYF. This sequence joins TRBV10-2 and TRBJ2-7; D not resolved. Germline V gene lookup returns CDR1 WSHSY and CDR2 SAAADI. Trimming took off 2 bases at V and 5 bases at J, with 10 bases between the two ends. This CDR3 region has 13 residues.

This clone turned up a few times. The V call is TRBV28, the J call TRBJ1-4; D might be TRBD1 (6 bases). CDR3 length: 11 amino acids. Germline CDR1 and CDR2: MDHEN and SYDVKM. The V end was cut by 6 bases, the J end by 12 bases, with 11 bases between. CDR3: CASRSQGQLFF. CDR3 nucleotides: TGTGCCAGCAGGTCCCAGGGGCAACTGTTTTTT.

The V gene is TRBV28, the J gene TRBJ2-3; a weak D match, TRBD2 (6 bases). There are 13 residues in the CDR3. CDR1 and CDR2 (germline): MDHEN, SYDVKM. V was clipped by 10 bases and J by 1 base, with 12 bases between them. The CDR3 DNA reads TGTGCCATCATCTCTAGCGGCACAGATACGCAGTATTTT. The encoded protein is CAIISSGTDTQYF.

This clone has a single count. The CDR3 loop is CASSISNRDTEAFF. CDR3 coding DNA: TGTGCCAGTAGTATTTCGAATCGGGACACTGAAGCTTTCTTT. The chain links TRBV19 to TRBJ1-1; no clear D. Per germline, CDR1 LNHDA and CDR2 SQIVND (reference sequence). V lost 3 bases to trimming and J lost 3 bases, with 11 bases between them. The CDR3 runs to 14 residues.

V and J are TRBV4-1 and TRBJ2-7, with 8 bases matching TRBD2. This CDR3 has 19 amino acids. The germline gives CDR1 MGHRA, CDR2 YSYEKL. V shed 4 bases, J shed 0 bases, and the junction held 17 bases outside the gene matches. In DNA form, the CDR3 reads TGCGCCAGCAGCCGCTCCCCCGCGGGCGGGAGGAATAACTCCTACGAGCAGTACTTC. Translating it yields CASSRSPAGGRNNSYEQYF.

The rearrangement joins TRBV19 to TRBJ2-7; TRBD2 matches at 10 bases. CDR1 is LNHDA, CDR2 SQIVND, per germline (reference sequence). J lost 4 bases, V lost 4 bases, and 7 bases had no gene match. The CDR3 has 15 amino acids. The DNA for the CDR3 is TGTGCCAGTAGTACTATAGCGGGAGGAGGGTACGAGCAGTACTTC. It specifies CASSTIAGGGYEQYF.

This clone was counted many times. V gene TRBV28 combines with J gene TRBJ2-7; D gene ambiguous. The length of the CDR3 is 12 residues. Germline loops: CDR1 MDHEN, CDR2 SYDVKM. V was clipped by 3 bases and J by 3 bases, with 6 bases between them. CDR3 residues: CASSFQNYEQYF. CDR3 DNA sequence: TGTGCCAGCAGTTTCCAGAACTACGAGCAGTACTTC.

The count of this clone is one. This sequence joins TRBV5-1 and TRBJ2-5; D call uncertain. Germline-derived CDR1 and CDR2 are SGHRS and YFSETQ. The germline V and J ends were trimmed by 0 bases and 11 bases, with 14 bases remaining between them. The CDR3 sequence is 13 residues long. CDR3 bases: TGCGCCAGCAGCTTGGCCCCAGGCGGTGAGCAGTACTTC. This encodes CASSLAPGGEQYF.

The genes are TRBV2 and TRBJ2-1, with D possibly being TRBD2 (5 bases). The CDR3 totals 15 residues. V lost 7 bases and J lost 3, with 16 bases in between. Germline V gives CDR1 SNHLY, CDR2 FYNNEI. DNA for the CDR3: TGTGCCAGCACCGACACTCGAGGGTACTACAATGAGCAGTTCTTC. Translated, it gives CASTDTRGYYNEQFF.

J is TRBJ1-1 and V is TRBV7-9, with a weak D call TRBD1 (5 bases). V shed 1 base and J shed 4 bases, with 7 bases lying between them. Germline V lookup: CDR1 SEHNR, CDR2 FQNEAQ (reference sequence). The CDR3 is 13 amino acids. CDR3 in DNA: TGTGCCAGCAGCTTAGGGGGGGTCACTGAAGCTTTCTTT. Translation: CASSLGGVTEAFF.

The J gene is TRBJ1-2, the V gene TRBV7-2; unclear D gene. Germline V lookup: CDR1 SGHTA, CDR2 FQGNSA. This CDR3 spans 17 amino acids. Between the trimmed V and J ends, which lost 2 bases and 0 bases, there was a span of 16 bases. The CDR3 is CASSLYQAAGANYGYTF. The DNA of the CDR3 is TGTGCCAGCAGCTTATATCAGGCGGCCGGGGCTAACTATGGCTACACCTTC.

The chain employs TRBV19 and TRBJ2-3, with TRBD1 matching over 8 bases. V shed 2 bases, J shed 6 bases, and the junction held 1 base outside the gene matches. Germline loops: CDR1 LNHDA, CDR2 SQIVND (reference sequence). This CDR3 spans 13 amino acids. The CDR3 loop is CASSIRDRDTQYF. CDR3 coding DNA: TGTGCCAGTAGTATACGGGACAGGGATACGCAGTATTTT.

The rearrangement uses TRBV5-1 and TRBJ2-7; D is possibly TRBD2 (5 bases). The V gene's germline CDR1 is SGHRS and CDR2 YFSETQ. The CDR3 has 15 amino acids. The germline V and J ends were trimmed by 0 bases and 3 bases, with 13 bases remaining between them. CDR3: CASSLGPSGSYEQYF. For the CDR3, the DNA is TGCGCCAGCAGCTTGGGGCCTAGTGGGAGCTACGAGCAGTACTTC.